The 32 T cell receptor beta chains below were found in one sample sequenced in a study of blood T cells in healthy people across ages. With a J-beta primer mix and a sample-barcoded 5' primer, a second PCR ran about 6 to 11 cycles. One entry per CDR3 protein, called by TCRdb with MiXCR from the 5' RACE reads. The sample holds around 500,000 distinct CDR3 sequences, roughly 48% seen once. Specimen: blood. These TCRs come from a man at least 80 years old in good health.

This clonotype turned up a few times. The rearrangement uses TRBV4-3 and TRBJ2-2; D possibly corresponds to TRBD2 (7 bases). V was trimmed by 0 bases and J by 7 bases, leaving 12 bases between them. Looked up from germline, CDR1 is LGHNA and CDR2 is YSLEER. The CDR3 sequence is 15 residues long. The CDR3 is CASSQEAGEGGELFF. The CDR3, as DNA: TGCGCCAGCAGCCAAGAAGCAGGGGAGGGCGGGGAGCTGTTTTTT.

The V call is TRBV7-2, the J call TRBJ2-1; TRBD2 matches at 9 bases. J lost 6 bases, V lost 2 bases, and 20 bases had no gene match. This CDR3 has 20 amino acids. Germline V gene data show CDR1 as SGHTA and CDR2 as FQGNSA. CDR3 in DNA: TGTGCCAGCAGCTTACAGGCGGTGGTGGCGGGAGGGCGATCGGGCAATGAGCAGTTCTTC. Amino acid sequence: CASSLQAVVAGGRSGNEQFF.

The rearrangement links TRBV6-5 to TRBJ1-1; no clear D gene. Trimming stripped 7 bases from V and 8 bases from J, with 20 bases between. The CDR3 is made up of 14 amino acids. Germline V CDR1 and CDR2: MNHEY, SVGAGI. Here the CDR3 DNA reads TGTGCCAGCACGAAGGCTCCCTCGTATTGGGAAGCTTTCTTT. Residues: CASTKAPSYWEAFF.

This clonotype was detected a few times. The gene calls are TRBV29-1 and TRBJ1-4; 11 bases fit TRBD1. Germline trimming cut 4 bases from V and 8 bases from J; bases unmatched to any gene: 6. From germline, CDR1 is SQVTM and CDR2 ANQGSEA. The CDR3 loop spans 14 amino acids. CDR3 nucleotide sequence: TGCAGCGTTGGGGAGGGGACAGGGGGAGAAAAACTGTTTTTT. Translated, it gives CSVGEGTGGEKLFF.

This clonotype appeared a few times. The rearrangement links TRBV5-1 to TRBJ2-1, with D perhaps TRBD1 or TRBD2 (5 bases each). The V gene's germline CDR1 is SGHRS and CDR2 YFSETQ. This CDR3 spans 16 amino acids. V lost 1 base, J lost 4 bases, and 15 bases lay in between. CDR3 protein: CASSLYLGVAYNEQFF. The CDR3 bases are TGCGCCAGCAGCTTGTACCTGGGGGTGGCGTACAATGAGCAGTTCTTC. The full variable domain, rest sourced from reference TRBV5-1 and TRBJ2-1, is KAGVTQTPRYLIKTRGQQVTLSCSPISGHRSVSWYQQTPGQGLQFLFEYFSETQRNKGNFPGRFSGRQFSNSRSEMNVSTLELGDSALYLCASSLYLGVAYNEQFFGPGTRLTVL.

CDR3 in amino acids: CASGLGEGRETQYF. CDR3 DNA sequence: TGTGCTAGTGGTTTGGGGGAGGGCCGCGAGACCCAGTACTTC. V usage is TRBV12-5 and J usage is TRBJ2-5, with 7 nucleotides matching TRBD2. V was clipped by 1 base and J by 5 bases; unmatched bases: 4. Per germline, CDR1 LGHNT and CDR2 FRNRAP. The CDR3 has 14 amino acids.

The J gene is TRBJ2-5, the V gene TRBV12-3 or TRBV12-4; 8 nucleotides line up with TRBD1. Losses at the gene ends were 5 bases for V and 4 bases for J; bases not matched to a gene: 12. The CDR3 has 16 residues. Written as DNA, the CDR3 is TGTGCCAGCAGTCTCGGGACAGGTGTTTCCCGAGAGACCCAGTACTTC. Amino acids: CASSLGTGVSRETQYF.

The V call is TRBV15, the J call TRBJ2-3; a possible D gene is TRBD2 (5 bases). Germline CDR1 is LNHNV and CDR2 is YYDKDF (reference sequence). The V end was cut by 4 bases, the J end by 0 bases, with 14 bases between. The CDR3 is 16 residues long. The CDR3 protein is CATSKGSRGSTDTQYF. The CDR3 region has the DNA TGTGCCACCAGCAAAGGTTCGAGAGGGAGCACAGATACGCAGTATTTT.

In its sample, this clonotype was seen a few times. The chain has TRBV4-3 and TRBJ2-1; a possible D gene is TRBD2 (6 bases). The germline CDR1 and CDR2 sequences are LGHNA and YSLEER. The CDR3 is 14 residues long. V lost 1 base, J lost 2 bases, and 6 bases lay in between. The CDR3 is CASSQGLAYNEQFF. CDR3 nucleotide sequence: TGCGCCAGCAGCCAAGGACTAGCCTACAATGAGCAGTTCTTC.

In its sample, this clonotype was seen once. A read error is possible here, since a much larger clone lies one base away. This sequence joins TRBV12-3 or TRBV12-4 and TRBJ2-7; D not resolved. The CDR3 has 12 residues. As DNA, the CDR3 is TGTGCCCGCAGTCAAGGACCCTACGAGCAGTACTTC. Protein: CARSQGPYEQYF.

The chain couples TRBV20-1 to TRBJ2-1; TRBD2 matches at 15 bases. Trimming cost V 3 bases and J 10 bases; bases outside gene matches: 7. This CDR3 has 15 residues. CDR1 is DFQATT, CDR2 SNEGSKA, per germline (reference sequence). The DNA of the CDR3 is TGCAGTGCTAGGGAGGGACTAGCGGGAGGCCGGGAGCAGTTCTTC. It specifies CSAREGLAGGREQFF.

V gene TRBV6-2 or TRBV6-3 combines with J gene TRBJ2-1, with D perhaps being TRBD1 or TRBD2 (6 bases each). The CDR3 is 16 amino acids. Germline loops: CDR1 MNHEY, CDR2 SVGEGT. Trimming took off 3 bases at V and 0 bases at J, with 12 bases between the two ends. The CDR3 DNA follows: TGTGCCAGCAGTTATCTCGGGGGCCGCTCCTACAATGAGCAGTTCTTC. It specifies CASSYLGGRSYNEQFF.

This clonotype was detected a few times. This chain connects TRBV6-2 or TRBV6-3 to TRBJ2-1; no clear D. V was trimmed by 7 bases and J by 9 bases, leaving 22 bases between them. The germline gives CDR1 MNHEY, CDR2 SVGEGT. This CDR3 region has 15 residues. CDR3 nucleotides: TGTGCCAGCACCCACGGGCAGATTAATAATGGTGAGCAGTTCTTC. Protein sequence: CASTHGQINNGEQFF.

There are many counts of this clonotype. V usage is TRBV7-2 and J usage is TRBJ2-1; tentatively, D is TRBD2 (5 bases). This CDR3 is 15 amino acids long. The germline CDR1 and CDR2 sequences are SGHTA and FQGNSA. The V end lost 2 bases, the J end lost 4 bases, and 12 bases lay between the germline ends. The CDR3 region is CASSLLSSSYNEQFF. The CDR3, as DNA: TGTGCCAGCAGCTTATTATCTAGCAGTTACAATGAGCAGTTCTTC.

This CDR3 is CSVEMGQGYADTQYF. CDR3 sequence (DNA): TGCAGCGTTGAAATGGGACAGGGTTATGCAGATACGCAGTATTTT. This chain links TRBV29-1 with TRBJ2-3, with TRBD1 matching over 9 bases. Per the germline V gene, CDR1 is SQVTM and CDR2 is ANQGSEA. V gave up 2 bases and J gave up 4 bases; unmatched junction bases: 7. The CDR3 consists of 15 residues.

The gene calls are TRBV4-2 and TRBJ2-5, with 8 bases lining up with TRBD1. The CDR3 runs to 15 residues. V lost 0 bases, J lost 4 bases, and 4 bases stayed unmatched. Germline V gene data show CDR1 as LGHNA and CDR2 as YNFKEQ. CDR3 nucleotide sequence: TGTGCCAGCAGCCAAGAGGGGACAGGAACAGAGACCCAGTACTTC. Its protein product is CASSQEGTGTETQYF.

V usage is TRBV15 and J usage is TRBJ2-5, with D hard to call. The CDR3 contains 13 residues. Trimming removed 1 base from V and 6 bases from J, with 9 bases in between. Germline CDR1 is LNHNV and CDR2 is YYDKDF (reference sequence). CDR3 loop: CATSRAPGQTQYF. DNA for the CDR3: TGTGCCACCAGCAGAGCCCCTGGGCAGACCCAGTACTTC.

Worth noting for this clonotype: Its ends do not fully match the called genes, so a read error is possible. The V and J genes are TRBV5-1 and TRBJ2-1, with TRBD2 matching over 10 bases. The CDR3 consists of 17 residues. The germline V gene encodes CDR1 SGHRS and CDR2 YFSETQ. The CDR3 region is CASSLAASGSSYDEQFF. For the CDR3, the DNA is TGCGCCAGCAGCTTGGCTGCTAGCGGGAGCTCCTACGATGAGCAGTTCTTC.

Ten or more counts support this clonotype. The gene calls are TRBV11-1 and TRBJ2-5; 8 bases line up with TRBD2. CDR1 is SGHAT, CDR2 FQDESV, per germline (reference sequence). The CDR3 is 15 amino acids. Trimming cost V 2 bases and J 4 bases; bases outside gene matches: 6. As DNA, the CDR3 is TGTGCCAGCAGCTTAAGGCGGGGGGCAGGAGAGACCCAGTACTTC. Translating it yields CASSLRRGAGETQYF.

This clonotype was found many times. V and J are TRBV6-6 and TRBJ2-5; D perhaps matches TRBD1 (6 bases). Germline CDR1 and CDR2: MNHNY and SVGAGI (reference sequence). The CDR3 contains 15 residues. Trimming pared 2 bases from V and 7 bases from J, leaving 17 bases between. CDR3 protein: CASSYPGQRVGTQYF. The CDR3 region has the DNA TGTGCCAGCAGTTACCCTGGACAGAGGGTCGGGACCCAGTACTTC.

This clonotype came up many times. The chain carries TRBV6-6 and TRBJ2-7, with D uncertain. Germline CDR1 MNHNY, CDR2 SVGAGI (reference sequence). This CDR3 spans 11 amino acids. Trimming cost V 6 bases and J 3 bases, with 6 bases left between them. The CDR3 DNA sequence: TGTGCCAGCAGGAGCGTCTACGAGCAGTACTTC. Its protein product is CASRSVYEQYF.

This clonotype was counted only a few times. This chain connects TRBV10-3 to TRBJ2-5; TRBD1 is a possible D gene (6 bases). The germline V gene has CDR1 ENHRY and CDR2 SYGVKD. The germline V and J ends were trimmed by 0 bases and 3 bases, with 11 bases remaining between them. The CDR3 runs to 15 residues. Written as DNA, the CDR3 is TGTGCCATCAGTGAGTCCACAGGGCGGGAAGAGACCCAGTACTTC. Encoded protein: CAISESTGREETQYF.

This clonotype came up a few times. V usage is TRBV28 and J usage is TRBJ2-3; no firm D call. There are 12 residues in the CDR3. V was shortened by 5 bases and J by 4 bases, with 7 bases between the two germline ends. Germline V lookup: CDR1 MDHEN, CDR2 SYDVKM. The CDR3 reads CASSPFPDTQYF. The CDR3, as DNA: TGTGCCAGCAGTCCGTTTCCAGATACGCAGTATTTT.

CDR3 in DNA: TGTGCCAGCAGCTTAGGTCGGAGGTCGGAAGCTTTCTTT. It translates to CASSLGRRSEAFF. The chain links TRBV5-6 to TRBJ1-1; no reliable D call. The V and J ends lost 2 bases and 8 bases respectively, with 13 bases between them. Germline V gene lookup returns CDR1 SGHDT and CDR2 YYEEEE. CDR3 length: 13 residues.

The table lists this clonotype with a few counts. V and J are TRBV4-3 and TRBJ2-1, with D possibly matching TRBD2 (6 bases). CDR1 and CDR2 (germline): LGHNA, YSLEER. Trimming left V 4 bases short and J 7 bases short, with 14 bases between. CDR3 size: 14 residues. CDR3 sequence (DNA): TGCGCCAGCAGCCGGGCGGGGTCCGGGAATGAGCAGTTCTTC. Its protein product is CASSRAGSGNEQFF.

In its sample, this clonotype was seen once. The genes are TRBV9 and TRBJ2-3; the D gene is possibly TRBD1 (6 bases). The V gene's germline CDR1 is SGDLS and CDR2 YYNGEE. V was shortened by 0 bases and J by 4 bases, with 21 bases between the two germline ends. The CDR3 covers 18 residues. The CDR3 DNA reads TGTGCCAGCAGCGTAGGTGGCTTTGGGGGACAAGGCCCAGATACGCAGTATTTT. Amino acid sequence: CASSVGGFGGQGPDTQYF.

This clonotype was recorded a few times. Relative to the germline gene, one junction end is altered; a read error may explain this. This chain connects TRBV13 to TRBJ2-3; D unclear. Germline CDR1 reads PRHDT; CDR2 reads FYEKMQ (reference sequence). This CDR3 has 13 amino acids. The CDR3 reads CASSLGRSDTQYF. Here the CDR3 DNA reads TGTGCCAGCAGCCTAGGAAGGTCAGATACGCAGTATTTT.

The CDR3 sequence: CASSKSGADTQYF. In DNA form, the CDR3 reads TGTGCCAGCAGCAAAAGCGGGGCAGATACGCAGTATTTT. The V gene is TRBV12-3 or TRBV12-4, the J gene TRBJ2-3; 7 bases match TRBD2. The CDR3 loop spans 13 amino acids. Trimming removed 6 bases from V and 4 bases from J; junction bases left unmatched: 4.

The V call is TRBV29-1, the J call TRBJ1-5, with D possibly being TRBD1 (5 bases). Germline V gene lookup returns CDR1 SQVTM and CDR2 ANQGSEA. This CDR3 has 16 residues. V was pared by 8 bases and J by 2 bases, with 22 bases between. The CDR3 bases are TGCAGCCGACGTGTGGGACTTAGGAGGGGCAATCAGCCCCAGCATTTT. This gives the protein CSRRVGLRRGNQPQHF.

J is TRBJ2-7 and V is TRBV6-2 or TRBV6-3, with 7 nucleotides matching TRBD2. Trimming removed 7 bases from V and 0 bases from J; junction bases left unmatched: 9. The germline CDR1 and CDR2 sequences are MNHEY and SVGEGT. The CDR3 is made up of 15 amino acids. The CDR3 region has the DNA TGTGCCAGCACAAAGGGTGGGACTACCTCCTACGAGCAGTACTTC. It yields the protein CASTKGGTTSYEQYF.

The gene calls are TRBV6-1 and TRBJ2-3; 8 bases align to TRBD2. Germline values: CDR1 MNHNS, CDR2 SASEGT. V was pared by 4 bases and J by 3 bases, with 12 bases of the junction left unmatched. The length of the CDR3 is 17 residues. The CDR3 DNA follows: TGTGCCAGCAGTGGGCCTGAGCGGGAGAGGGGTACAGATACGCAGTATTTT. Its protein product is CASSGPERERGTDTQYF.

The genes are TRBV6-1 and TRBJ2-6, with D possibly matching TRBD2 (7 bases). This CDR3 is built from 20 residues. Germline V lookup: CDR1 MNHNS, CDR2 SASEGT. V was shortened by 6 bases and J by 1 base, with 25 bases between the two germline ends. CDR3 amino acids: CASRIFLGLGGRSGANVLTF. CDR3 coding DNA: TGTGCCAGCAGGATATTTCTTGGGTTGGGGGGGCGGTCTGGGGCCAACGTCCTGACTTTC.